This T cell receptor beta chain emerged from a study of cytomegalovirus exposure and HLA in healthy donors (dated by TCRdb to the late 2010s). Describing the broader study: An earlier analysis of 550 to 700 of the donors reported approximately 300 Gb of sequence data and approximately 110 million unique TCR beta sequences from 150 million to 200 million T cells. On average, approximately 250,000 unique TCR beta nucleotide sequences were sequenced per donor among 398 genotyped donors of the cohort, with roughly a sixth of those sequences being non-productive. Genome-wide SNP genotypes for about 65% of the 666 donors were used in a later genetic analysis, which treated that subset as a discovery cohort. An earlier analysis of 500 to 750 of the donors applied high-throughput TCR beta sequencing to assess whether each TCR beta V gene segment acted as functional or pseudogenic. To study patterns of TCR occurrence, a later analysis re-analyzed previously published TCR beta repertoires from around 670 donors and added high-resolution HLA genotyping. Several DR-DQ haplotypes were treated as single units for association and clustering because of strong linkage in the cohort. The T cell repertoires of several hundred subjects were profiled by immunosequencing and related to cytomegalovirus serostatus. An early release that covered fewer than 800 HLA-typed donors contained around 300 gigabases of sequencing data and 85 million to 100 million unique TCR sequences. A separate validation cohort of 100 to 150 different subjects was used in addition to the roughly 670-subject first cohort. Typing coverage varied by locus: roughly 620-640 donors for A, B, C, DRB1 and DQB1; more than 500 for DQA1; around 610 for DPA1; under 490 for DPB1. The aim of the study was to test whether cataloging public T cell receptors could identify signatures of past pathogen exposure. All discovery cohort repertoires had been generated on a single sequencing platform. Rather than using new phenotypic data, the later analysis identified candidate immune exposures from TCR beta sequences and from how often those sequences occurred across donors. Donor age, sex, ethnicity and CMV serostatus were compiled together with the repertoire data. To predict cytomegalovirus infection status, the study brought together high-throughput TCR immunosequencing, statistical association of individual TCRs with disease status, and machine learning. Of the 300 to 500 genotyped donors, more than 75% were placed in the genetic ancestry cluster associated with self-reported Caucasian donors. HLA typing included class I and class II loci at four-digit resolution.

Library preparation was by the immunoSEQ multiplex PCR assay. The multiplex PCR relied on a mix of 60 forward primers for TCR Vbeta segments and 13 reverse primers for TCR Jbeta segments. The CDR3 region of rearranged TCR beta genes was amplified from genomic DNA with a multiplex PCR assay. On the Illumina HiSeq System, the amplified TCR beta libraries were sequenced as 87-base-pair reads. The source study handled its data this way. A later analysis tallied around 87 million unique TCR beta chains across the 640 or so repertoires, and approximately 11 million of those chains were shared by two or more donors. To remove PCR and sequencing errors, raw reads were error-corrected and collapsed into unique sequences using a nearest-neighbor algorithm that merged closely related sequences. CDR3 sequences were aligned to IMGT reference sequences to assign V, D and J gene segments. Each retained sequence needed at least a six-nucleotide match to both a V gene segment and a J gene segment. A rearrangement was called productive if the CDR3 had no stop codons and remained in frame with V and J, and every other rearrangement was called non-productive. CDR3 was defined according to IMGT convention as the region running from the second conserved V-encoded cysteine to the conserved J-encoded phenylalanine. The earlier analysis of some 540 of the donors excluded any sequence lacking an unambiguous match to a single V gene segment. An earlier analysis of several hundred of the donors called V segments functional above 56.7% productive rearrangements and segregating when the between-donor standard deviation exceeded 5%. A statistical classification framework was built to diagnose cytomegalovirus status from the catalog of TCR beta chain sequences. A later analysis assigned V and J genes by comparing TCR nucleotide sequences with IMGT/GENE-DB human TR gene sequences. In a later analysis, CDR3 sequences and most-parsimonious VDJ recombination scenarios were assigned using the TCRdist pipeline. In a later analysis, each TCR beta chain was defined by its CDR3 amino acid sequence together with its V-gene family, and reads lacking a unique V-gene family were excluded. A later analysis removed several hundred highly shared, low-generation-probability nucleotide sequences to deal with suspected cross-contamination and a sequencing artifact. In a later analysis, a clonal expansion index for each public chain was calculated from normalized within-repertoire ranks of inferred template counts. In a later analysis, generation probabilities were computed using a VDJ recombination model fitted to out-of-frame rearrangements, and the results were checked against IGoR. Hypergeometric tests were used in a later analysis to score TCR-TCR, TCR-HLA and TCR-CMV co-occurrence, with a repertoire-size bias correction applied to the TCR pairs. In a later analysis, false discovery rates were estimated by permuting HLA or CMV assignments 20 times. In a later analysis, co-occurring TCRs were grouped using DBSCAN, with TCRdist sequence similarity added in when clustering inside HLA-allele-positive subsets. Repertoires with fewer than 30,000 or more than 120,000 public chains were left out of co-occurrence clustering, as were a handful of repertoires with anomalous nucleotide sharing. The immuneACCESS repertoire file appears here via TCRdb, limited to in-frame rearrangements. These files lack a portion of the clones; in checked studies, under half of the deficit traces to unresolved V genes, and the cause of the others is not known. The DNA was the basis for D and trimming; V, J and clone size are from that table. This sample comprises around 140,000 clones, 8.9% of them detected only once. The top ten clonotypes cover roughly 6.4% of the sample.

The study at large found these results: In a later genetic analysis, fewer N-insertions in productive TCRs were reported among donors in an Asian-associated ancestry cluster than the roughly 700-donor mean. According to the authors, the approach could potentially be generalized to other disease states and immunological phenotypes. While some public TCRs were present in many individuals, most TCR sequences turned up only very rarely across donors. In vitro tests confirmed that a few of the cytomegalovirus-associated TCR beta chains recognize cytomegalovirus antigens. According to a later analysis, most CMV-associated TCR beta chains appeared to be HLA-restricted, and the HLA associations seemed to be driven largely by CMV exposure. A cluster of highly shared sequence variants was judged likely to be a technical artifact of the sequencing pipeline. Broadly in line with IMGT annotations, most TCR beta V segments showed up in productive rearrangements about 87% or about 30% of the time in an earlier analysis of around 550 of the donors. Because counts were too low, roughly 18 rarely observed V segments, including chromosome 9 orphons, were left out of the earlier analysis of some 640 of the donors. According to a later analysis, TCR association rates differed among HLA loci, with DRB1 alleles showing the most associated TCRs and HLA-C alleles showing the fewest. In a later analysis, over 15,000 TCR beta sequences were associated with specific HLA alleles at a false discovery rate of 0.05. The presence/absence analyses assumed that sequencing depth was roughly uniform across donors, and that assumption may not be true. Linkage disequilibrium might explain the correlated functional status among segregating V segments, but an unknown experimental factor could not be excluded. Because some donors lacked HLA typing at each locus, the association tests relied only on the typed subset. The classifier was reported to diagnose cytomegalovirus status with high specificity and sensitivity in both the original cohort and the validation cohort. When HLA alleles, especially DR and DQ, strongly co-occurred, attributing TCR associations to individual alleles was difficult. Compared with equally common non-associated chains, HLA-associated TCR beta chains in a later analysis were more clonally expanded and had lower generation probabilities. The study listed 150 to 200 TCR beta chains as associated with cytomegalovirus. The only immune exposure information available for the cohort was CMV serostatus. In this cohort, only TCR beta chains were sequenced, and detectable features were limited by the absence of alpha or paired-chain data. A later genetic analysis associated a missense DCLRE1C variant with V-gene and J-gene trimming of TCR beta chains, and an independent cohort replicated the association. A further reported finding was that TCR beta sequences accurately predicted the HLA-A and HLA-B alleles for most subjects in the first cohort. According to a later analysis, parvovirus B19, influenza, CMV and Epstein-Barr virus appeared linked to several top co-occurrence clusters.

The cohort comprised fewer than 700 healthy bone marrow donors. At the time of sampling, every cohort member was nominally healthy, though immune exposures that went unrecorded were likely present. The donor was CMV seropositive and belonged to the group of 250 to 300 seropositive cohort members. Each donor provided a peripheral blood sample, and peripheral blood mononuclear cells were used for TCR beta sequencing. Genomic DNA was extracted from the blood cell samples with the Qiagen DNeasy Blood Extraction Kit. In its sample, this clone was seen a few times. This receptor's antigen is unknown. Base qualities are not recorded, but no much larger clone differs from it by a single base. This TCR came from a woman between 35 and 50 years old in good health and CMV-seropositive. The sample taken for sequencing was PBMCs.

This receptor carries the CDR3 CASSLGPSGGAGTGELFF. The sequence in DNA is TGCGCCAGCAGCTTGGGCCCTAGCGGGGGGGCCGGAACCGGGGAGCTGTTTTTT. This receptor chain uses TRBV5-1 and TRBJ2-2; a stretch of 12 junction bases matches TRBD2. V lost 0 bases and J lost 5 bases, and the count of bases not matched to a germline gene is 8. Inclusive of the bounding cysteine and phenylalanine, the CDR3 is 18 residues long. Only the CDR3 portion is preserved as DNA: 54 bases, with reading frame beginning at the first base. Taken from the germline V gene, the CDR1 and CDR2 loops are SGHRS and YFSETQ.